These T cell receptor beta chains were read from a single sample in a study of a mutant IDH1 vaccine in newly diagnosed glioma. The antigens for these receptors are not known. Clones were read by immunoSEQ multiplex PCR, and TCRdb kept only the in-frame ones, dropping some. The data show 38,000 or so clones, about 80% seen once. Sequencing was performed on peripheral blood mononuclear cells (PBMCs), taken from a glioma patient whose treatment included an IDH1 peptide vaccine. The source of these receptors is a woman aged 25 to 39 with glioma. Some clones in this sample may be carry-over from other donors' samples. CDR3s leave out the opening cysteine and the closing phenylalanine or tryptophan. The D gene is left open where the match is weak.

ASSLPSGSNNEQF | TRBJ2-1 | TRBV7-8 | 13 | TRBD2
ASSMTGTNQPQH | TRBJ1-5 | TRBV14 | 12 | NA
ASSVGGFSINEQF | TRBJ2-1 | TRBV9 | 13 | NA
SVGGFSTEAF | TRBJ1-1 | TRBV29-1 | 10 | NA
ASSKVRGDRERASNTGELF | TRBJ2-2 | TRBV21-1 | 19 | NA
ASSRTRGVGYEQY | TRBJ2-7 | TRBV19 | 13 | NA
ASRGRGLDGYT | TRBJ1-2 | TRBV21-1 | 11 | NA
SVSRDSHYEQY | TRBJ2-7 | TRBV29-1 | 11 | TRBD1
ASSLRTGRTDTQY | TRBJ2-3 | TRBV11-3 | 13 | TRBD1
SAKNPENYGYT | TRBJ1-2 | TRBV29-1 | 11 | NA
ASTSVRTSSTDTQY | TRBJ2-3 | TRBV7-9 | 14 | NA
ASSSTLTGDYEGYT | TRBJ1-2 | TRBV11-2 | 14 | TRBD1
ASSPVQGSGYT | TRBJ1-2 | TRBV7-8 | 11 | NA
ASSIAGARAQH | TRBJ1-5 | TRBV19 | 11 | NA